This TCR beta chain derives from a study of tumor-infiltrating lymphocytes in primary liver carcinoma. The V and J ends lost 3 bases and 2 bases respectively, with 14 bases between them. In germline, CDR1 is SQVTM, CDR2 ANQGSEA. The CDR3 consists of 14 residues. The study co-extracted DNA and RNA from 20-30 mg of unsorted bulk tissue. With chronic HBV infection, the patients were also treatment-naive. Study results and limitations: A significantly higher top-250-clone fraction was found in tumors than in blood (p = 0.039).

On this clonotype itself: Its antigen remains unidentified. A much larger clonotype is one base distant, so this may be a read error.

The researchers produced TCR beta cDNA from approximately 460 ng total RNA with a constant-region primer. Sequencing libraries for TCR beta derived from three nested multiplex PCR rounds that used slightly modified ARM-PCR. PCR rounds one and two used TRBV1-TRBV30 forward primers with a C-beta reverse primer for 10 cycles each. One entry per CDR3 protein results from TCRdb running MiXCR on the multiplex PCR reads. The profile covers over 95,000 distinct CDR3 sequences, with approximately 71% appearing a single time and more than 8% taken by the ten largest. The source is a woman aged 55-75 years with primary liver carcinoma and hepatitis B virus infection. This rearrangement joins TRBV29-1 to TRBJ2-7; D call uncertain. Sequencing input: liver tumor tissue from sampling region 5. The subset is: tumor region T5, tumor centre. The CDR3 spells CSVDSGSPPYEQYF. The CDR3 DNA reads as TGCAGCGTTGATTCCGGTAGTCCTCCCTACGAGCAGTACTTC.